A selection of T cell receptor beta chains follows, all from one sample in a study of T cell repertoires in cytomegalovirus infection. TCRdb re-called the reads with MiXCR, one entry per CDR3 protein. The table has nearly 550,000 distinct CDR3 sequences, 16% seen once; the top ten hold more than 20%. The sample comprised CD8+ T cells from PBMCs. The receptor set was obtained from a human donor in good health (CMV status not recorded). Some clones in this sample may be carry-over from other donors' samples. The CDR3 runs from the conserved cysteine through the conserved F or W. D genes are given only for firm matches. Where a row states a size, it is once, few, many or the class of an expanded clone; other rows omit it.

j_call v_call d_call clone_size cdr3_nt cdr3_aa
TRBJ2-3 TRBV28 TRBD2 many TGTGCCAGCAGGCCGACTAGCGGGATCCCAGATACGCAGTATTTT CASRPTSGIPDTQYF
TRBJ1-5 TRBV7-9 TRBD1 many TGTGCCAGCAGCTCGCAGGGGGCCGGCAATCAGCCCCAGCATTTT CASSSQGAGNQPQHF
TRBJ2-1 TRBV19 TRBD2 NA TGTGCCAGTAGTAGCGGGAGGGTCCTCTCATATTCCTACAATGAGCAGTTCTTC CASSSGRVLSYSYNEQFF
TRBJ2-3 TRBV7-8 NA many TGTGCCAGCAGCTCCCGTGGGCTACCCGACACAGATACGCAGTATTTT CASSSRGLPDTDTQYF
TRBJ2-1 TRBV6-6 NA NA TGTGCCGGCACCTTAGGGGGAGGGTTTGAGCAGTTCTTC CAGTLGGGFEQFF
TRBJ2-2 TRBV7-8 TRBD2 once TGTGCTAGCAGACCTCGGGCGGGAGCAAAAACCGGGGAGCTGTTTTTT CASRPRAGAKTGELFF
TRBJ1-5 TRBV18 NA few TGTGCCAGCTCACGCCGGGCCCTCGTAGAGCCCCAGCATTTT CASSRRALVEPQHF
TRBJ1-2 TRBV7-9 NA many TGTGCCAGCACCCTCTCGGGCGCGCCTAACTATGGCTACACCTTC CASTLSGAPNYGYTF
TRBJ1-4 TRBV19 NA few TGTGCCAGTACCCACGGGGCCTTACCAATGGCTAATGAAAAACTGTTTTTT CASTHGALPMANEKLFF
TRBJ2-3 TRBV9 TRBD2 NA TGTGCCAGCAGCGTAGCTGGCGGGGGGCCTCCAGATACGCAGTATTTT CASSVAGGGPPDTQYF
TRBJ2-2 TRBV10-3 NA NA TGTGCCATCAGTGAGCAATCGGAGAACACCGGGGAGCTGTTTTTT CAISEQSENTGELFF
TRBJ1-1 TRBV19 TRBD1 many TGTGCCAGTAAAGTAGGGGGCGCTTGGACTGAAGCTTTCTTT CASKVGGAWTEAFF
TRBJ2-7 TRBV7-9 TRBD2 few TGTGCCAGCAGCCCACGGACTAGCGGGAGTACCTACGAGCAGTACTTC CASSPRTSGSTYEQYF
TRBJ1-1 TRBV4-2 TRBD1 many TGTGCCAGCAGCCAAGATAGGACAGGGGGCACTGAAGCTTTCTTT CASSQDRTGGTEAFF
TRBJ1-1 TRBV7-8 NA many TGTGCCAGCAGGAGGATGAACACTGAAGCTTTCTTT CASRRMNTEAFF
TRBJ2-2 TRBV9 NA few TGTGCCAGCAGCGGAAATCCGAACACCGGGGAGCTGTTTTTT CASSGNPNTGELFF
TRBJ1-2 TRBV12-3/TRBV12-4 NA many TGTGCCAGCAGTTTACCCGGGGGCTACACCTTC CASSLPGGYTF